This TCR beta chain was captured by sequencing in a study of OX40 agonist ivuxolimab in advanced cancers. At the level of the study: Dose-escalation patients' cancers were hepatocellular carcinoma, melanoma, renal cell or head and neck cancer. Overall study findings and caveats: More expanded clones were found, on average, in CD8+ than in CD4+ T cells.

CDR3 size: 14 residues. Germline values: CDR1 SEHNR, CDR2 FQNEAQ (reference sequence). The V end was cut by 5 bases, the J end by 2 bases, with 10 bases between. Researchers took blood at baseline, on cycle 4 day 1, and on cycle 7 day 1. The assay was immunoSEQ multiplex PCR, and TCRdb's table has in-frame clones only and misses some. The sample consists of tens of thousands of clones, roughly nine tenths of them appearing once. Turning to this clone: Its matching antigen is unknown.

This clonotype originated in an adult with an advanced solid tumor such as melanoma, head and neck, liver or kidney cancer. V gene TRBV7-9 combines with J gene TRBJ1-5; D call uncertain. The source was CD4+ or CD8+ T cells sorted from blood, collected in a trial of the OX40 agonist ivuxolimab. This chain's CDR3 is CASSTGNRNQPQHF. The CDR3 bases are TGTGCCAGCAGCACCGGGAATCGCAATCAGCCCCAGCATTTT.